One sample yielded the 32 T cell receptor beta chains listed below, sequenced in a study of blood T cell repertoires in COVID-19. The repertoire was sequenced with immunoSEQ multiplex PCR; TCRdb's copy has only in-frame clones and lacks some. The repertoire consists of some 460,000 clones, with roughly 90% occurring once and the leading ten covering under 0.85%. Sequences were obtained from PBMCs or T cells enriched from blood (not recorded which). The receptors were sampled from a woman in her late teens or twenties who had recovered from COVID-19.

The chain links TRBV20-1 to TRBJ2-5, with a tentative D call TRBD1 (5 bases). The germline gives CDR1 DFQATT, CDR2 SNEGSKA (reference sequence). The CDR3 runs 11 residues. CDR3 nucleotides: TGCAGCTCCGACAGACAAGAGACCCAGTACTTC. Encoded protein: CSSDRQETQYF.

This clone was observed once. This chain connects TRBV15 to TRBJ2-2, with 9 nucleotides matching TRBD1. Germline V lookup: CDR1 LNHNV, CDR2 YYDKDF (reference sequence). V lost 0 bases, J lost 5 bases, and 7 bases stayed unmatched. The CDR3 runs 17 residues. CDR3: CATSRESGTGWTGELFF. CDR3 sequence (DNA): TGTGCCACCAGCAGAGAGTCCGGGACAGGGTGGACCGGGGAGCTGTTTTTT.

Worth noting for this clone: This sample also contains other DNA sequences that code for the same CDR3. V and J are TRBV28 and TRBJ1-2; a possible D gene is TRBD1 (6 bases). This CDR3 is 12 amino acids long. Germline-derived CDR1 and CDR2 are MDHEN and SYDVKM. The germline V and J ends were trimmed by 5 bases and 8 bases, with 12 bases remaining between them. The CDR3 spells CASSLQGDGYTF. CDR3 sequence (DNA): TGTGCCAGCAGTCTACAGGGAGACGGCTACACCTTC.

V and J are TRBV6-5 and TRBJ1-1; perhaps TRBD1 as D (5 bases). V lost 5 bases and J lost 4, with 14 bases in between. This CDR3 region has 14 residues. CDR1 MNHEY and CDR2 SVGAGI come from the germline V gene. The CDR3 spells CASSPRRRGTEAFF. As DNA, the CDR3 is TGTGCCAGCAGTCCAAGACGAAGGGGCACTGAAGCTTTCTTT.

The chain uses TRBV27 and TRBJ1-6; D unresolved. The CDR3 length is 16 residues. Germline V gene lookup returns CDR1 MNHEY and CDR2 SMNVEV (reference sequence). The germline V and J ends were trimmed by 5 bases and 0 bases, with 11 bases remaining between them. The CDR3 region has the DNA TGTGCCAGCAGTACCTCCCACAGCTCCTATAATTCACCCCTCCACTTT. Amino acids: CASSTSHSSYNSPLHF.

The chain recombines TRBV29-1 with TRBJ1-1; 8 positions agree with TRBD1. The germline V gene encodes CDR1 SQVTM and CDR2 ANQGSEA. V trimming: 7 bases; J trimming: 7 bases; junction bases outside the gene matches: 8. The CDR3 extends over 12 amino acids. The CDR3 DNA reads as TGCAGCGCCGACGACAGGGGAGGTGAAGCTTTCTTT. Residues: CSADDRGGEAFF.

This chain joins TRBV7-2 and TRBJ2-5, with D possibly TRBD1 on 7 matching bases. The CDR3 runs 14 residues. CDR1 and CDR2 from the germline V gene are SGHTA and FQGNSA. V was pared by 2 bases and J by 5 bases, with 12 bases between. The DNA of the CDR3 is TGTGCCAGCAGCTTACAGGGGGGCGGGGAGACCCAGTACTTC. The encoded protein is CASSLQGGGETQYF.

CDR3 protein: CASSGLRDEETQYF. The CDR3 nucleotides read TGTGCCAGCAGCGGCCTCAGGGATGAGGAGACCCAGTACTTC. The chain links TRBV9 to TRBJ2-5; D possibly corresponds to TRBD1 (5 bases). From germline, CDR1 is SGDLS and CDR2 YYNGEE. This CDR3 is built from 14 residues. The germline V and J ends were trimmed by 3 bases and 5 bases, with 14 bases remaining between them.

This chain uses TRBV2 with TRBJ2-2; 8 bases are a match to TRBD1. Germline lookup yields CDR1 SNHLY and CDR2 FYNNEI. The CDR3 length is 15 residues. After removal of 5 bases from V and 4 bases from J, the junction contained 6 bases not matched to a gene. The chain's CDR3 is CASSPDRVGTGELFF. CDR3 DNA: TGTGCCAGCAGTCCGGACAGGGTCGGCACCGGGGAGCTGTTTTTT.

The CDR3 DNA follows: TGTGCCAGCTCAGAAAATAACAGGGCCGCTGGAAACACCATATATTTT. Translation gives CASSENNRAAGNTIYF. The rearrangement uses TRBV18 and TRBJ1-3; tentatively, D is TRBD1 (6 bases). Trimming removed 5 bases from V and 2 bases from J, with 16 bases in between. The CDR3 has 16 amino acids. Germline CDR1 and CDR2: KGHSH and LQKENI.

The rearrangement joins TRBV19 to TRBJ2-1, with TRBD2 matching over 8 bases. Trimming removed 4 bases from V and 10 bases from J; junction bases left unmatched: 15. The germline gives CDR1 LNHDA, CDR2 SQIVND (reference sequence). The CDR3 contains 16 residues. CDR3 region: CASSTLFGGDRGEQFF. CDR3 sequence (DNA): TGTGCCAGTAGTACCCTATTCGGGGGGGACCGGGGAGAGCAGTTCTTC.

This rearrangement joins TRBV5-1 to TRBJ1-4; 9 bases agree with TRBD1. The CDR3 extends over 15 amino acids. The V gene's germline CDR1 is SGHRS and CDR2 YFSETQ. Trimming at V came to 7 bases and at J to 5 bases, leaving 9 bases not matched to a gene. This CDR3 is CASRRTGTGNEKLFF. The CDR3 coding sequence is TGCGCCAGCCGCAGAACCGGGACAGGGAATGAAAAACTGTTTTTT.

This clone was recorded at least ten times. The rearrangement links TRBV4-1 to TRBJ2-7, with D maybe TRBD1 (5 bases). In germline, CDR1 is MGHRA, CDR2 YSYEKL. The V and J ends lost 4 bases and 6 bases respectively, with 10 bases between them. The CDR3 sequence is 12 residues long. The CDR3 sequence is CASSLTGIEQYF. The CDR3 DNA reads as TGCGCCAGCAGCCTCACAGGAATCGAGCAGTACTTC.

V is TRBV6-6 and J is TRBJ2-4; 7 bases are shared with TRBD2. The CDR3 spans 16 residues. The junction had 10 bases not matched to a gene; V was cut back by 0 bases and J by 8 bases. Germline V gene sequence: CDR1 MNHNY, CDR2 SVGAGI (reference sequence). As DNA, the CDR3 is TGTGCCAGCAGTTACTCGAAGCGACTAGCCGGAGACATTCAGTACTTC. Its translation: CASSYSKRLAGDIQYF.

V gene TRBV4-1 combines with J gene TRBJ2-1; possible D gene TRBD1, 5 bases. Between the trimmed V and J ends, which lost 5 bases and 9 bases, there was a span of 14 bases. Germline V CDR1 and CDR2: MGHRA, YSYEKL. The length of the CDR3 is 13 residues. The CDR3 nucleotides read TGCGCCAGCAGCGTCAGAAAGGGGCTTGAGCAGTTCTTC. Its protein is CASSVRKGLEQFF.

The V gene is TRBV15, the J gene TRBJ1-6; D is undetermined. The germline V gene encodes CDR1 LNHNV and CDR2 YYDKDF (reference sequence). This CDR3 comprises 16 residues. Trimming left V 5 bases short and J 4 bases short, with 15 bases between. The chain's CDR3 is CATSPEGDAYNSPLHF. CDR3 nucleotide sequence: TGTGCCACCAGCCCAGAGGGAGACGCGTATAATTCACCCCTCCACTTT.

The chain couples TRBV3-1 (or the pseudogene TRBV3-2) to TRBJ1-2; 8 nucleotides match TRBD1. Germline CDR1 is LGHDT and CDR2 is YNNKEL (reference sequence). The CDR3 contains 14 residues. Trimming removed 0 bases from V and 4 bases from J; junction bases left unmatched: 1. The CDR3, as DNA: TGTGCCAGCAGCCAAGACAGGGGGCCCTATGGCTACACCTTC. Translating gives CASSQDRGPYGYTF.

V and J are TRBV7-2 and TRBJ2-6; a weak D match, TRBD2 (5 bases). The CDR3 covers 17 residues. Trimming removed 4 bases at V and 1 base at J, with 14 bases between. Germline V lookup: CDR1 SGHTA, CDR2 FQGNSA. DNA for the CDR3: TGTGCCAGCAGCTCCGCCGGCGGGTTATCTGGGGCCAACGTCCTGACTTTC. This codes for CASSSAGGLSGANVLTF. Using reference TRBV7-2 and TRBJ2-6 for the parts outside the CDR3, the full variable domain is GAGVSQSPSNKVTEKGKDVELRCDPISGHTALYWYRQSLGQGLEFLIYFQGNSAPDKSGLPSDRFSAERTGGSVSTLTIQRTQQEDSAVYLCASSSAGGLSGANVLTFGAGSRLTVL.

The gene calls are TRBV7-9 and TRBJ2-7; D perhaps matches TRBD2 (5 bases). Germline V gene sequence: CDR1 SEHNR, CDR2 FQNEAQ (reference sequence). The CDR3 has 16 amino acids. V shed 6 bases and J shed 7 bases, with 25 bases lying between them. The CDR3 protein is CASSKLPAGKRGEQYF. The CDR3 coding sequence is TGTGCCAGCAGTAAACTCCCTGCAGGAAAAAGAGGGGAGCAGTACTTC.

This clone was seen a single time. The genes are TRBV5-1 and TRBJ1-6; the match to TRBD1 covers 10 bases. From germline, CDR1 is SGHRS and CDR2 YFSETQ. The CDR3 length is 15 residues. V lost 0 bases and J lost 7; bases outside the gene matches: 1. The CDR3 reads CASSLGDRGNSPLHF. The DNA of the CDR3 is TGCGCCAGCAGCTTGGGGGACAGGGGAAATTCACCCCTCCACTTT.

This chain uses TRBV5-8 with TRBJ2-1, with D possibly TRBD2 on 5 matching bases. V lost 0 bases to trimming and J lost 7 bases, with 17 bases between them. The CDR3 sequence is 16 residues long. Germline V lookup: CDR1 SGHTS, CDR2 YDEGEE. The DNA for the CDR3 is TGTGCCAGCAGCTTGGATGGTTGGACTTCCAGGAATGAGCAGTTCTTC. It is translated as CASSLDGWTSRNEQFF.

This chain joins TRBV18 and TRBJ1-6; 8 bases agree with TRBD1. V was clipped by 0 bases and J by 9 bases; unmatched bases: 4. Germline V gives CDR1 KGHSH, CDR2 LQKENI. The CDR3 runs to 15 residues. CDR3 nucleotide sequence: TGTGCCAGCTCACCACCGCAGGGGGCGGGTTCACCCCTCCACTTT. Amino acids: CASSPPQGAGSPLHF.

As for this clone: One end of the junction does not line up with germline, which may come from a read error. The gene calls are TRBV28 and TRBJ1-6, with D perhaps TRBD1 (6 bases). Germline CDR1 and CDR2: MDHEN and SYDVKM. The CDR3 length is 14 residues. This chain's CDR3 is CASSPTGITYNENF. CDR3 nucleotide sequence: TGTGCCAGCAGCCCTACAGGGATCACGTACAACGAAAACTTT. Looking up the rest from reference TRBV28 and TRBJ1-6 gives the full variable domain: DVKVTQSSRYLVKRTGEKVFLECVQDMDHENMFWYRQDPGLGLRLIYFSYDVKMKEKGDIPEGYSVSREKKERFSLILESASTNQTSMYLCASSPTGITYNENFGNGTRLTVT.

V gene TRBV4-2 combines with J gene TRBJ2-3, with 7 bases matching TRBD2. This CDR3 region has 14 residues. V shed 4 bases and J 5 bases; nucleotides not matched to a gene: 6. Per the germline V gene, CDR1 is LGHNA and CDR2 is YNFKEQ. The CDR3 DNA follows: TGTGCCAGCAGCCCCAGTGGGGGGGAAGATACGCAGTATTTT. The encoded protein is CASSPSGGEDTQYF.

The chain has TRBV5-6 and TRBJ1-1; D gene ambiguous. CDR1 is SGHDT and CDR2 is YYEEEE in the germline V gene. The CDR3 length is 15 residues. The V and J ends lost 3 bases and 0 bases respectively, with 12 bases between them. Here the CDR3 reads CASSSRGFLNTEAFF. For the CDR3, the DNA is TGTGCCAGCAGCTCTCGAGGGTTCTTGAACACTGAAGCTTTCTTT.

This chain joins TRBV5-1 and TRBJ1-5; D not resolved. Germline loops: CDR1 SGHRS, CDR2 YFSETQ. The CDR3 extends over 14 amino acids. V lost 0 bases and J 5 bases, leaving 9 bases between the germline ends. The CDR3 protein is CASSLGAIDQPQHF. CDR3 nucleotides: TGCGCCAGCAGCTTGGGGGCAATTGATCAGCCCCAGCATTTT. Complete variable domain (other parts from reference TRBV5-1 and TRBJ1-5): KAGVTQTPRYLIKTRGQQVTLSCSPISGHRSVSWYQQTPGQGLQFLFEYFSETQRNKGNFPGRFSGRQFSNSRSEMNVSTLELGDSALYLCASSLGAIDQPQHFGDGTRLSIL.

The rearrangement joins TRBV6-5 to TRBJ1-5; 8 bases are shared with TRBD1. CDR1 is MNHEY, CDR2 SVGAGI, per germline. The CDR3 loop spans 15 amino acids. Germline trimming cut 6 bases from V and 5 bases from J; bases unmatched to any gene: 9. The CDR3 DNA sequence: TGTGCCAGCAGCCCCGACAGGGGAGTCGATCAGCCCCAGCATTTT. As protein: CASSPDRGVDQPQHF.

CDR3 protein: CASSSERVTGNTIYF. CDR3 in DNA: TGTGCCAGCAGCTCCGAACGGGTAACGGGAAACACCATATATTTT. The V gene is TRBV5-6, the J gene TRBJ1-3; D call uncertain. The CDR3 is made up of 15 amino acids. CDR1 and CDR2 from the germline V gene are SGHDT and YYEEEE. V was clipped by 3 bases and J by 4 bases, with 14 bases between them.

The chain uses TRBV7-9 and TRBJ1-4, with D possibly TRBD1 on 5 matching bases. V was pared by 3 bases and J by 4 bases, with 15 bases between. The CDR3 contains 16 residues. Germline V lookup: CDR1 SEHNR, CDR2 FQNEAQ (reference sequence). The CDR3 region has the DNA TGTGCCAGCAGCTTCGGGCAGGGCACCCGTAATGAAAAACTGTTTTTT. Amino acids: CASSFGQGTRNEKLFF.

The rearrangement joins TRBV18 to TRBJ1-4; 7 bases line up with TRBD1. Germline CDR1 is KGHSH and CDR2 is LQKENI. V lost 1 base, J lost 2 bases, and 1 base stayed unmatched. The CDR3 length is 15 residues. The DNA for the CDR3 is TGTGCCAGCTCACCACGACAGGGCACTAATGAAAAACTGTTTTTT. Translated, it gives CASSPRQGTNEKLFF.

V and J are TRBV7-9 and TRBJ1-1; no definite D call. The CDR3 has 18 residues. CDR1 and CDR2 from the germline V gene are SEHNR and FQNEAQ (reference sequence). The germline V and J ends were trimmed by 5 bases and 4 bases, with 26 bases remaining between them. The CDR3 DNA follows: TGTGCCAGCAGCCGCAGCTTATCCACCGCAGGTCCGCGCACTGAAGCTTTCTTT. This encodes CASSRSLSTAGPRTEAFF.

The chain is built from TRBV9 and TRBJ2-1; D gene ambiguous. The CDR3 is 15 residues long. With 0 bases removed from V and 0 bases from J, the gap between germline ends came to 7 bases. In germline, CDR1 is SGDLS, CDR2 YYNGEE. CDR3 protein: CASSVASSSYNEQFF. The CDR3 bases are TGTGCCAGCAGCGTAGCGTCCAGCTCCTACAATGAGCAGTTCTTC.